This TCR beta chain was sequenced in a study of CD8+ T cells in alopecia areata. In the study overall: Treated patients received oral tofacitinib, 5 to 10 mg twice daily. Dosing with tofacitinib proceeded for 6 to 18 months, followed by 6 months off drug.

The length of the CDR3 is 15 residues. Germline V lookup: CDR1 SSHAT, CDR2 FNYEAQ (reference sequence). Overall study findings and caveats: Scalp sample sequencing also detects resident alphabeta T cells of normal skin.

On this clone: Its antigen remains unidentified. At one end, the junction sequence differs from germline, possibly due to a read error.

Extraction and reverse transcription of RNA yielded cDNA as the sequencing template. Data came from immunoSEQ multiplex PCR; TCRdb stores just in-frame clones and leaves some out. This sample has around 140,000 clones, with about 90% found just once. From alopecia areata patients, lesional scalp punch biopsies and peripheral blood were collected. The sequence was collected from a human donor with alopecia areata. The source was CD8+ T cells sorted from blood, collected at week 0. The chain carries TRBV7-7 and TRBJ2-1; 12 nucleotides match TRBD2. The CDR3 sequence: CASSPTSGRADEQFF. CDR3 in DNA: TGTGCTAGCAGCCCGACTAGCGGGAGAGCAGATGAGCAGTTCTTC.